The 21 T cell receptor beta chains reported below all come from one sample, sequenced in a study of blood T cells in healthy people across ages. The authors ran a second PCR of about 6 to 11 cycles using a sample-barcoded 5' primer and a J-beta primer mix. A single record per CDR3 protein comes from TCRdb applying MiXCR to the 5' RACE reads. The sample contains around 800,000 distinct CDR3 sequences, 25% to 30% of which appear only once. The same specimen was also included in a second study, on T cells of mothers and their children.

Sequencing used blood. The source is a boy younger than 18 in good health.

There are many counts of this clonotype. The chain recombines TRBV6-5 with TRBJ1-3; no definite D call. The V gene lost 2 bases and the J gene lost 5 bases, with 13 bases spanning the gap. There are 15 residues in the CDR3. CDR1 and CDR2 from the germline V gene are MNHEY and SVGAGI. CDR3 in amino acids: CASSYGYSIRNTIYF. For the CDR3, the DNA is TGTGCCAGCAGTTACGGGTACAGCATAAGAAACACCATATATTTT.

This clonotype has only one observation. The genes are TRBV7-6 and TRBJ1-1; 8 bases fit TRBD1. Germline V lookup: CDR1 SGHVS, CDR2 FNYEAQ. This CDR3 has 15 amino acids. With V trimmed by 4 bases and J by 6 bases, 10 bases remained unmatched. The CDR3 reads CASSSHDRGGAEAFF. The CDR3 nucleotides are TGTGCCAGCAGCTCCCATGACAGGGGAGGAGCTGAAGCTTTCTTT.

The chain couples TRBV5-5 to TRBJ2-4; D not resolved. The CDR3 sequence is 14 residues long. The germline V and J ends were trimmed by 5 bases and 3 bases, with 12 bases remaining between them. CDR1 is SGHKS and CDR2 is YYEKEE in the germline V gene (reference sequence). The chain's CDR3 is CASRTLSGKNIQYF. CDR3 DNA sequence: TGTGCCAGCAGAACTCTTTCGGGCAAAAACATTCAGTACTTC. Combining the CDR3 with reference TRBV5-5 and TRBJ2-4 gives the whole variable domain DAGVTQSPTHLIKTRGQQVTLRCSPISGHKSVSWYQQVLGQGPQFIFQYYEKEERGRGNFPDRFSARQFPNYSSELNVNALLLGDSALYLCASRTLSGKNIQYFGAGTRLSVL.

Note on this clonotype: A read error may be the cause here, since a much bigger clone is one base away. V gene TRBV9 combines with J gene TRBJ1-5, with TRBD1 identical over 7 bases. The ends lost 5 bases at V and 4 bases at J; junction bases unmatched: 6. The CDR3 sequence is 14 residues long. The germline gives CDR1 SGDLS, CDR2 YYNGEE. The CDR3: CASSCGTENQPQHF. In DNA, the CDR3 is TGTGCCAGCAGTTGTGGGACAGAAAATCAGCCCCAGCATTTT.

V gene TRBV7-9 combines with J gene TRBJ2-5; 9 bases match TRBD2. The V and J ends lost 8 bases and 2 bases, in that order; junction bases with no gene match: 12. This CDR3 region has 16 residues. Germline lookup yields CDR1 SEHNR and CDR2 FQNEAQ (reference sequence). The CDR3 here is CASSFSRGGLQETQYF. In DNA form, the CDR3 reads TGTGCCAGCTCCTTTTCGCGGGGGGGTCTACAAGAGACCCAGTACTTC.

This clonotype has only a few counts. This chain uses TRBV5-1 with TRBJ2-3, with TRBD2 as a possible D gene (7 bases). The CDR3 covers 14 residues. V gave up 10 bases and J gave up 1 base, with 16 bases separating them. The germline CDR1 and CDR2 sequences are SGHRS and YFSETQ. CDR3 nucleotide sequence: TGCGCCTCAAAAACCGGGGGGCGCACAGATACGCAGTATTTT. Residues: CASKTGGRTDTQYF. Drawing the rest from reference TRBV5-1 and TRBJ2-3, the complete variable domain is KAGVTQTPRYLIKTRGQQVTLSCSPISGHRSVSWYQQTPGQGLQFLFEYFSETQRNKGNFPGRFSGRQFSNSRSEMNVSTLELGDSALYLCASKTGGRTDTQYFGPGTRLTVL.

The chain recombines TRBV29-1 with TRBJ2-7; no clear D. The CDR3 contains 11 residues. Germline lookup yields CDR1 SQVTM and CDR2 ANQGSEA. Trimming cost V 6 bases and J 4 bases, with 10 bases left between them. This CDR3 reads CSVNSVYEQYF. In nucleotides, the CDR3 is TGCAGCGTCAATAGTGTATACGAGCAGTACTTC.

This clonotype has just a few counts. The chain is built from TRBV3-1 and TRBJ2-7, with D uncertain. The germline CDR1 and CDR2 sequences are LGHDT and YNNKEL (reference sequence). The ends were cut back, 0 bases at V and 6 bases at J, with 6 bases in the middle. The CDR3 has 12 residues. CDR3 DNA: TGTGCCAGCAGCCAAGAGGCTCGCGAGCAGTACTTC. Translation: CASSQEAREQYF.

The rearrangement links TRBV4-2 to TRBJ2-7; tentatively, D is TRBD1 or TRBD2 (6 bases each). V lost 3 bases and J lost 6, with 18 bases in between. The CDR3 length is 15 residues. Per germline, CDR1 LGHNA and CDR2 YNFKEQ. CDR3 sequence reads: CASSQGSGGGSEQYF. The CDR3 DNA reads as TGTGCCAGCAGCCAGGGTAGCGGAGGGGGAAGCGAGCAGTACTTC.

The chain employs TRBV7-8 and TRBJ2-5; D perhaps matches TRBD2 (6 bases). CDR1 SGHVS and CDR2 FQNEAQ come from the germline V gene. CDR3 length: 19 residues. Trimming cost V 0 bases and J 9 bases, with 29 bases left between them. CDR3 residues: CASSLALLFGGPYRRAQYF. The DNA for the CDR3 is TGTGCCAGCAGCTTAGCGCTCCTCTTCGGGGGTCCCTACCGAAGGGCCCAGTACTTC. The whole variable domain, remainder taken from reference TRBV7-8 and TRBJ2-5, is GAGVSQSPRYKVAKRGQDVALRCDPISGHVSLFWYQQALGQGPEFLTYFQNEAQLDKSGLPSDRFFAERPEGSVSTLKIQRTQQEDSAVYLCASSLALLFGGPYRRAQYFGPGTRLLVL.

The chain is built from TRBV30 and TRBJ2-7; D is uncertain. The CDR3 is 11 amino acids. Germline loops: CDR1 GTSNPN, CDR2 SVGIG (reference sequence). V lost 6 bases and J 3 bases, leaving 9 bases between the germline ends. CDR3 loop: CACRSSYEQYF. The CDR3, as DNA: TGTGCCTGTCGTAGCAGCTACGAGCAGTACTTC. Supplemented by reference TRBV30 and TRBJ2-7, the full variable domain reads SQTIHQWPATLVQPVGSPLSLECTVEGTSNPNLYWYRQAAGRGLQLLFYSVGIGQISSEVPQNLSASRPQDRQFILSSKKLLLSDSGFYLCACRSSYEQYFGPGTRLTVT.

The V call is TRBV20-1, the J call TRBJ1-2; TRBD1 is a possible D gene (6 bases). Germline V gene lookup returns CDR1 DFQATT and CDR2 SNEGSKA (reference sequence). Trimming took 6 bases from V and 8 from J, leaving 22 bases between them. This CDR3 comprises 14 residues. Here the CDR3 DNA reads TGCAGTGCCGTTTCAGGGGCAGGAAGTAGAGGCTACACCTTC. Translation gives CSAVSGAGSRGYTF.

The chain uses TRBV5-1 and TRBJ2-1, with D possibly called TRBD1 or TRBD2 (5 bases each). With the DNA end fitting TRBJ2-7 better, the J assignment may be wrong. In germline, CDR1 is SGHRS, CDR2 YFSETQ. The CDR3 loop spans 15 amino acids. The DNA for the CDR3 is TGCGCCAGCAGCCCAAACCGGGGCAGCCACTACGAGCAGTACTTC. Translating gives CASSPNRGSHYEQYF.

The chain recombines TRBV20-1 with TRBJ2-5, with 7 bases identical to TRBD2. J lost 3 bases, V lost 6 bases, and 4 bases had no gene match. This CDR3 spans 12 amino acids. Germline V gene lookup returns CDR1 DFQATT and CDR2 SNEGSKA (reference sequence). The CDR3 is CSAREGEETQYF. The CDR3 DNA follows: TGCAGTGCCAGGGAGGGAGAAGAGACCCAGTACTTC.

This clonotype was seen ten or more times. The chain has TRBV18 and TRBJ2-5, with D perhaps matching TRBD1 (6 bases). The germline gives CDR1 KGHSH, CDR2 LQKENI. V shed 3 bases and J shed 5 bases, with 13 bases lying between them. The CDR3 contains 14 residues. DNA of the CDR3: TGTGCCAGCTCACCTGTGGGGGCACAGGAGACCCAGTACTTC. Translation gives CASSPVGAQETQYF.

This chain uses TRBV12-3 or TRBV12-4 with TRBJ2-7; 7 bases map to TRBD1. J lost 4 bases, V lost 5 bases, and 5 bases had no gene match. The CDR3 covers 13 residues. The CDR3 DNA is TGTGCCAGCAGTCCGGACAGGAGATACGAGCAGTACTTC. Its translation: CASSPDRRYEQYF.

This clonotype was recorded a few times. The J gene is TRBJ1-2, the V gene TRBV6-2 or TRBV6-3; D uncertain. The CDR3 is 11 residues long. Germline CDR1 and CDR2: MNHEY and SVGEGT. V lost 2 bases and J lost 5, with 3 bases in between. The chain's CDR3 is CASSYTYGYTF. The CDR3 nucleotides read TGTGCCAGCAGTTACACTTATGGCTACACCTTC.

Only a few counts were recorded for this clonotype. CDR3 amino acids: CSVADNEQFF. The CDR3 nucleotides read TGCAGCGTTGCAGATAATGAGCAGTTCTTC. This chain connects TRBV29-1 to TRBJ2-5; D unclear. Near its end, the DNA agrees better with TRBJ2-1, so the J call may be wrong. CDR1 SQVTM and CDR2 ANQGSEA come from the germline V gene. This CDR3 region has 10 residues.

This clonotype was counted a few times. The chain uses TRBV5-1 and TRBJ2-1, with D possibly being TRBD2 (6 bases). Germline values: CDR1 SGHRS, CDR2 YFSETQ. This CDR3 has 14 amino acids. The V gene lost 1 base and the J gene lost 10 bases, with 15 bases spanning the gap. The chain's CDR3 is CASSLTSGGREQFF. The CDR3 coding sequence is TGCGCCAGCAGCTTGACTTCCGGGGGTAGGGAGCAGTTCTTC.

This clonotype was counted a few times. This CDR3 reads CAWTQGARDEQYF. CDR3 nucleotide sequence: TGTGCCTGGACGCAGGGGGCTAGGGACGAGCAGTACTTC. The V call is TRBV30, the J call TRBJ2-7, with 8 nucleotides matching TRBD1. The length of the CDR3 is 13 residues. Germline assignment: CDR1 GTSNPN and CDR2 SVGIG (reference sequence). The trim removed 4 bases at V and 5 bases at J, leaving 7 bases unmatched.

The chain is built from TRBV4-1 and TRBJ2-5, with 8 bases lining up with TRBD2. Matching the DNA end better, TRBJ2-1 makes the J call doubtful. This CDR3 region has 16 residues. Germline V gene data show CDR1 as MGHRA and CDR2 as YSYEKL. CDR3 protein: CASSRKDEAGVYEQFF. In nucleotides, the CDR3 is TGCGCCAGCAGCCGGAAGGATGAAGCGGGGGTCTATGAGCAGTTCTTC.